This entry lists 25 T cell receptor beta chains sequenced from one sample in a study of identical twins (dated by TCRdb to about 2016). The protocol used for the library was 5' RACE. The run used an Illumina HiSeq 2000. The public reads were quality trimmed at Q25 with fastp and then assembled into clones with MiXCR by TCRdb, keeping productive beta chains. When rows share a CDR3 protein, they turn into one entry using the most common DNA and genes. The sample includes over 600,000 distinct CDR3 sequences, with 21% observed a single time. Together, the top ten hold roughly 4% of the sample. These same data were also listed under a study on T cells expressing NK-cell markers.

What was sequenced was PBMCs. All receptors come from a woman younger than 35 in good health.

The CDR3 loop reads CASSSLTERDITDTQYF. The DNA of the CDR3 is TGTGCCAGCAGCTCCTTAACCGAGAGGGATATCACAGATACGCAGTATTTT. The chain uses TRBV7-8 and TRBJ2-3; a weak D match, TRBD2 (5 bases). Looked up from germline, CDR1 is SGHVS and CDR2 is FQNEAQ. Trimming pared 4 bases from V and 2 bases from J, leaving 19 bases between. CDR3 size: 17 residues.

This clonotype was observed a few times. This sequence joins TRBV5-1 and TRBJ2-5, with a tentative D call TRBD1 (5 bases). Trimming took 2 bases from V and 1 from J, leaving 9 bases between them. CDR3 size: 14 residues. Germline CDR1 is SGHRS and CDR2 is YFSETQ. CDR3 nucleotides: TGCGCCAGCAGCTTCTGGACATCCCAAGAGACCCAGTACTTC. It codes for CASSFWTSQETQYF.

The V call is TRBV11-1, the J call TRBJ2-5, with 13 bases lining up with TRBD2. The CDR3 is made up of 19 amino acids. Germline CDR1 SGHAT, CDR2 FQDESV (reference sequence). With V trimmed by 5 bases and J by 5 bases, 17 bases remained unmatched. CDR3 sequence reads: CASSPIGLAGESGEETQYF. The CDR3 coding sequence is TGTGCCAGCAGCCCGATAGGACTAGCGGGAGAATCGGGGGAGGAGACCCAGTACTTC.

This clonotype was counted only a few times. The chain employs TRBV29-1 and TRBJ2-5, with D unclear. The germline V gene encodes CDR1 SQVTM and CDR2 ANQGSEA. The CDR3 runs 13 residues. V was shortened by 3 bases and J by 2 bases, with 10 bases between the two germline ends. The CDR3: CSVDGPTQETQYF. CDR3 nucleotides: TGCAGCGTTGATGGGCCGACGCAAGAGACCCAGTACTTC.

This clonotype was seen more than once but under ten times. The J gene is TRBJ2-7, the V gene TRBV11-1, with D possibly matching TRBD2 (6 bases). V was shortened by 4 bases and J by 5 bases, with 30 bases between the two germline ends. Germline values: CDR1 SGHAT, CDR2 FQDESV (reference sequence). This CDR3 is 19 amino acids long. CDR3 loop: CASSSTLNYFSGRRDEQYF. The CDR3 coding sequence is TGTGCCAGCAGCTCAACCTTGAACTATTTTAGCGGCCGGAGAGACGAGCAGTACTTC.

Worth noting for this clonotype: The junction does not match germline at one end; this may be a read error. This chain links TRBV20-1 with TRBJ1-2; D perhaps matches TRBD1 (5 bases). The length of the CDR3 is 15 residues. In germline, CDR1 is DFQATT, CDR2 SNEGSKA (reference sequence). The chain's CDR3 is CSARDFAGTNYGYAF. In DNA form, the CDR3 reads TGCAGTGCTAGAGATTTCGCAGGGACTAACTATGGCTACGCCTTC.

This clonotype turned up a few times. This chain uses TRBV5-1 with TRBJ2-7; D may be TRBD2 (5 bases). The CDR3 covers 15 residues. CDR1 is SGHRS, CDR2 YFSETQ, per germline. The V gene lost 1 base and the J gene lost 5 bases, with 16 bases spanning the gap. CDR3: CASSLWRLAGDEQYF. The CDR3 coding sequence is TGCGCCAGCAGCTTGTGGCGGCTAGCAGGCGACGAGCAGTACTTC.

In its sample, this clonotype was seen many times. This rearrangement joins TRBV5-6 to TRBJ2-1; 8 nucleotides line up with TRBD1. The CDR3 totals 15 residues. Germline V lookup: CDR1 SGHDT, CDR2 YYEEEE. V dropped 5 bases and J dropped 2; count of bases not matched to a gene: 6. The CDR3 loop is CASSTQGQAYNEQFF. Written as DNA, the CDR3 is TGTGCCAGCAGTACCCAGGGACAGGCCTACAATGAGCAGTTCTTC. Supplemented by reference TRBV5-6 and TRBJ2-1, the full variable domain reads DAGVTQSPTHLIKTRGQQVTLRCSPKSGHDTVSWYQQALGQGPQFIFQYYEEEERQRGNFPDRFSGHQFPNYSSELNVNALLLGDSALYLCASSTQGQAYNEQFFGPGTRLTVL.

There are a few counts of this clonotype. The genes are TRBV11-2 and TRBJ2-5; D perhaps matches TRBD2 (6 bases). The V end was cut by 1 base, the J end by 2 bases, with 20 bases between. The CDR3 contains 18 residues. The germline V gene encodes CDR1 SGHAT and CDR2 FQNNGV. As DNA, the CDR3 is TGTGCCAGCAGCTTAGGAGTAACGGGGGTTGGGGCACAAGAGACCCAGTACTTC. Protein product: CASSLGVTGVGAQETQYF.

The chain has TRBV15 and TRBJ2-2; a possible D gene is TRBD2 (5 bases). V lost 1 base and J 1 base, leaving 7 bases between the germline ends. CDR3 length equals 15 residues. Germline CDR1 reads LNHNV; CDR2 reads YYDKDF (reference sequence). In nucleotides, the CDR3 is TGTGCCACCAGCAGAGTCGGGGAGAACACCGGGGAGCTGTTTTTT. It encodes CATSRVGENTGELFF. The full variable domain, completed using reference TRBV15 and TRBJ2-2, is DAMVIQNPRYQVTQFGKPVTLSCSQTLNHNVMYWYQQKSSQAPKLLFHYYDKDFNNEADTPDNFQSRRPNTSFCFLDIRSPGLGDTAMYLCATSRVGENTGELFFGEGSRLTVL.

The sample holds a few counts of this clonotype. V is TRBV6-1 and J is TRBJ2-1, with 8 bases matching TRBD2. CDR1 and CDR2 from the germline V gene are MNHNS and SASEGT. CDR3 length: 17 residues. V was pared by 7 bases and J by 4 bases, with 15 bases of the junction left unmatched. The CDR3 DNA reads TGTGCCAGCAAAAGGGCGGGGGGTCTCCCCTTGTACAATGAGCAGTTCTTC. The encoded protein is CASKRAGGLPLYNEQFF.

The table lists this clonotype with a few counts. The V and J genes are TRBV3-1 and TRBJ2-7; D might be TRBD2 (7 bases). V shed 1 base and J shed 6 bases, with 13 bases lying between them. This CDR3 has 14 residues. Per the germline V gene, CDR1 is LGHDT and CDR2 is YNNKEL (reference sequence). The chain's CDR3 is CASSQAGGPREQYF. In DNA form, the CDR3 reads TGTGCCAGCAGCCAAGCCGGGGGGCCTCGCGAGCAGTACTTC.

This rearrangement joins TRBV7-2 to TRBJ1-2; D unclear. The germline CDR1 and CDR2 sequences are SGHTA and FQGNSA. Deletions cut 7 bases from V and 5 bases from J, with 11 bases between. The CDR3 length is 12 residues. The CDR3: CASTLAGYGYTF. The CDR3 DNA sequence: TGTGCCAGCACCCTTGCTGGGTATGGCTACACCTTC. The whole variable domain, filled in from reference TRBV7-2 and TRBJ1-2, reads GAGVSQSPSNKVTEKGKDVELRCDPISGHTALYWYRQSLGQGLEFLIYFQGNSAPDKSGLPSDRFSAERTGGSVSTLTIQRTQQEDSAVYLCASTLAGYGYTFGSGTRLTVV.

This clonotype was recorded a few times. This chain connects TRBV6-1 to TRBJ2-7; TRBD1 matches 11 bases. The V segment lost 6 bases and the J segment 4 bases; nucleotides outside the gene matches: 8. The CDR3 is 15 residues long. CDR1 is MNHNS, CDR2 SASEGT, per germline. The CDR3 sequence is CASSPAGTGGYEQYF. In DNA, the CDR3 is TGTGCCAGCAGCCCGGCCGGGACAGGGGGGTACGAGCAGTACTTC.

V usage is TRBV12-5 and J usage is TRBJ2-1; tentative D call: TRBD2 (6 bases). The V end was cut by 6 bases, the J end by 12 bases, with 12 bases between. CDR1 and CDR2 (germline): LGHNT, FRNRAP. This CDR3 is 11 amino acids long. The CDR3 is CASGHGGAQFF. CDR3 DNA: TGTGCTAGTGGCCACGGCGGGGCGCAGTTCTTC. Drawing the rest from reference TRBV12-5 and TRBJ2-1, the complete variable domain is DARVTQTPRHKVTEMGQEVTMRCQPILGHNTVFWYRQTMMQGLELLAYFRNRAPLDDSGMPKDRFSAEMPDATLATLKIQPSEPRDSAVYFCASGHGGAQFFGPGTRLTVL.

This clonotype showed up just a few times. The V and J genes are TRBV20-1 and TRBJ2-5, with TRBD2 as a possible D gene (5 bases). The CDR3 consists of 12 residues. Trimming pared 3 bases from V and 3 bases from J, leaving 8 bases between. Germline V gene lookup returns CDR1 DFQATT and CDR2 SNEGSKA (reference sequence). The CDR3 protein is CSASDGKETQYF. The CDR3 nucleotides are TGCAGTGCTAGCGACGGGAAAGAGACCCAGTACTTC.

The chain recombines TRBV9 with TRBJ2-7; 10 bases match TRBD2. Germline V gives CDR1 SGDLS, CDR2 YYNGEE. V dropped 2 bases and J dropped 2; count of bases not matched to a gene: 7. This CDR3 spans 16 amino acids. CDR3 bases: TGTGCCAGCAGCGTCCCCCCTAGCGGGAGCCCCTACGAGCAGTACTTC. Amino acids: CASSVPPSGSPYEQYF.

This clonotype has ten or more counts. The chain combines TRBV20-1 with TRBJ2-7, with D possibly matching TRBD2 (5 bases). This CDR3 has 14 residues. CDR1 is DFQATT, CDR2 SNEGSKA, per germline (reference sequence). The ends were cut back, 6 bases at V and 5 bases at J, with 20 bases in the middle. The CDR3 sequence: CSARRGYGMDEQYF. In DNA form, the CDR3 reads TGCAGTGCCCGCCGAGGGTACGGGATGGACGAGCAGTACTTC.

This clonotype was observed a few times. This chain joins TRBV20-1 and TRBJ2-1; 9 bases agree with TRBD2. V lost 0 bases, J lost 9 bases, and 15 bases stayed unmatched. CDR3 length: 17 residues. CDR1 and CDR2 (germline): DFQATT, SNEGSKA (reference sequence). This CDR3 is CSARDRTSGWTGGEQFF. The CDR3 DNA follows: TGCAGTGCTAGAGATAGAACTAGCGGGTGGACTGGTGGTGAGCAGTTCTTC.

V and J are TRBV6-5 and TRBJ1-6; D is uncertain. Germline V gives CDR1 MNHEY, CDR2 SVGAGI. The CDR3 has 16 residues. Deletions cut 0 bases from V and 7 bases from J, with 13 bases between. CDR3 DNA: TGTGCCAGCAGTTACTCCGGGATCACTTGGAATTCACCCCTCCACTTT. This codes for CASSYSGITWNSPLHF.

V is TRBV5-6 and J is TRBJ2-7; D tentatively reads TRBD1 or TRBD2 (5 bases each). Per the germline V gene, CDR1 is SGHDT and CDR2 is YYEEEE. The CDR3 is 14 residues long. V was trimmed by 7 bases and J by 2 bases, leaving 16 bases between them. The CDR3 is CASCRGDGAYEQYF. The CDR3 coding sequence is TGTGCCAGCTGCCGTGGGGACGGGGCCTACGAGCAGTACTTC.

This clonotype was observed a single time. V and J are TRBV7-9 and TRBJ2-1; 7 nucleotides line up with TRBD2. The V gene end was trimmed by 6 bases and the J gene end by 0 bases; junction bases not matched to a gene: 11. This CDR3 comprises 17 residues. Germline CDR1 SEHNR, CDR2 FQNEAQ (reference sequence). Here the CDR3 DNA reads TGTGCCAGCAGTAATTTCGGCGGGAGTCTCTCCTACAATGAGCAGTTCTTC. This translates into CASSNFGGSLSYNEQFF.

This clonotype was seen many times. V usage is TRBV5-1 and J usage is TRBJ2-3, with D uncertain. Trimming removed 1 base at V and 0 bases at J, with 12 bases between. CDR1 SGHRS and CDR2 YFSETQ come from the germline V gene. The CDR3 loop spans 16 amino acids. This chain's CDR3 is CASSLYGTDSTDTQYF. As DNA, the CDR3 is TGCGCCAGCAGCTTGTACGGAACCGACAGCACAGATACGCAGTATTTT.

The chain is built from TRBV6-2 or TRBV6-3 and TRBJ2-5; unclear D gene. V was trimmed by 6 bases and J by 4 bases, leaving 9 bases between them. The CDR3 sequence is 12 residues long. Per germline, CDR1 MNHEY and CDR2 SVGEGT. The CDR3 region is CASRLRTETQYF. In nucleotides, the CDR3 is TGTGCCAGCAGGCTACGAACAGAGACCCAGTACTTC.

This chain joins TRBV5-1 and TRBJ2-7; TRBD2 matches 8 bases. The V and J ends lost 2 bases and 5 bases, in that order; junction bases with no gene match: 6. There are 14 residues in the CDR3. Germline CDR1 reads SGHRS; CDR2 reads YFSETQ. The CDR3 sequence: CASSFSGNAHEQYF. As DNA, the CDR3 is TGCGCCAGCAGCTTTAGCGGGAACGCCCACGAGCAGTACTTC.